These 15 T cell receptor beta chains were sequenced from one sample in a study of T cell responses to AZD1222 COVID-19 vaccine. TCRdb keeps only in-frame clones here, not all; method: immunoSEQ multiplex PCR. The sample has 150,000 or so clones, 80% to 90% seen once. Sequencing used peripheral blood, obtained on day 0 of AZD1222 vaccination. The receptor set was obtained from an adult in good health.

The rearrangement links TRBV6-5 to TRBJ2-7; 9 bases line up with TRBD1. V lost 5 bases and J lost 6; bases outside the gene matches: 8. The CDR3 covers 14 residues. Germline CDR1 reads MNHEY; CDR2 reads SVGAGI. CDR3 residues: CASSTWDRASEQYF. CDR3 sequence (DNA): TGTGCCAGCAGTACCTGGGACAGGGCAAGCGAGCAGTACTTC.

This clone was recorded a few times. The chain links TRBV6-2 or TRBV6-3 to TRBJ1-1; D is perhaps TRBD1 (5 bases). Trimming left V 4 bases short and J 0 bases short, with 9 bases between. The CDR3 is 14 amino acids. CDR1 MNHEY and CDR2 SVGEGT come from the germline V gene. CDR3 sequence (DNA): TGTGCCAGCAGTTCTCCGGGACTGAACACTGAAGCTTTCTTT. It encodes CASSSPGLNTEAFF.

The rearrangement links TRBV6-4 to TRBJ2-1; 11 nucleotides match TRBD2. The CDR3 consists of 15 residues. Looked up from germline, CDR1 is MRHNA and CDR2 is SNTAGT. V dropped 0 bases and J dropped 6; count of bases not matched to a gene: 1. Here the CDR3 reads CASSDSLAGGNEQFF. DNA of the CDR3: TGTGCCAGCAGTGACTCCCTAGCGGGAGGCAATGAGCAGTTCTTC.

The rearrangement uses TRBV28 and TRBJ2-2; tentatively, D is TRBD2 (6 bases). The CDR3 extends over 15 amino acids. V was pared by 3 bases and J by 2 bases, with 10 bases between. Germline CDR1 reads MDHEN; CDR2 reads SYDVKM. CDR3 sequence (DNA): TGTGCCAGCAGTTTGTTAACTAGCAACACCGGGGAGCTGTTTTTT. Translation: CASSLLTSNTGELFF.

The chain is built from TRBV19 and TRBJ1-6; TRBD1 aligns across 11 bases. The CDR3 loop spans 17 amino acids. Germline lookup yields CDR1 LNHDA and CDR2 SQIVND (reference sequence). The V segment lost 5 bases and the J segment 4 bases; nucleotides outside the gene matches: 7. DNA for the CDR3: TGTGCCAGTAGTCTGTCCCGGGACAGGGGGTATAATTCACCCCTCCACTTT. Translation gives CASSLSRDRGYNSPLHF.

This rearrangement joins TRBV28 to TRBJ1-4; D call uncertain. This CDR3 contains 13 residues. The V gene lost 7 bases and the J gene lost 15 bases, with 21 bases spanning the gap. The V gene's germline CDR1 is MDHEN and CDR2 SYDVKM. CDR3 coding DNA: TGTGCCAGCACAAACCCCCATTCGCCCGCGGTGTTTTTT. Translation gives CASTNPHSPAVFF.

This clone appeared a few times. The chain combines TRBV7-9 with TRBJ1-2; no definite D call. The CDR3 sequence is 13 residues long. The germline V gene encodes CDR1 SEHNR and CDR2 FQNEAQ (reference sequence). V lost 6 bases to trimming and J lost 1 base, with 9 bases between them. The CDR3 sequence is CASSIGNNYGYTF. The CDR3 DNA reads TGTGCCAGCAGTATAGGGAATAACTATGGCTACACCTTC. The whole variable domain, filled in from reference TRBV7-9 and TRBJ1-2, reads DTGVSQNPRHKITKRGQNVTFRCDPISEHNRLYWYRQTLGQGPEFLTYFQNEAQLEKSRLLSDRFSAERPKGSFSTLEIQRTEQGDSAMYLCASSIGNNYGYTFGSGTRLTVV.

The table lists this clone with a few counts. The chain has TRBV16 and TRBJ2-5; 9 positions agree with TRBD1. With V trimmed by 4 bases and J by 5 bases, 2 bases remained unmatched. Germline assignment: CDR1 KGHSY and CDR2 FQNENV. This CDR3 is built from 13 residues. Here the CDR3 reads CASSRGTGETQYF. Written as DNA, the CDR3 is TGTGCCAGCAGCCGCGGGACAGGGGAGACCCAGTACTTC.

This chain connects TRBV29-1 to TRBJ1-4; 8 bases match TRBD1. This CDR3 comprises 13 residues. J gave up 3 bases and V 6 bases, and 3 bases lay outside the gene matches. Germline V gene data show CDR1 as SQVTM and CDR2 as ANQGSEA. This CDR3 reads CSVGQGANEKLFF. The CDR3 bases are TGCAGCGTCGGACAGGGCGCTAATGAAAAACTGTTTTTT.

As DNA, the CDR3 is TGTGCCAGCAGTTTTTTAGGGAGGAGAAGCAATCAGCCCCAGCATTTT. Amino acid sequence: CASSFLGRRSNQPQHF. The rearrangement joins TRBV28 to TRBJ1-5; unclear D gene. V was pared by 3 bases and J by 1 base, with 13 bases between. The germline V gene encodes CDR1 MDHEN and CDR2 SYDVKM. The CDR3 runs to 16 residues.

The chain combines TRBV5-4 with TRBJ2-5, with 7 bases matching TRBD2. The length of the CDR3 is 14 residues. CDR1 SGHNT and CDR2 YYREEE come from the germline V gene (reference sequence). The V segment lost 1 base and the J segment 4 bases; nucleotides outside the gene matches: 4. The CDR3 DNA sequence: TGTGCCAGCAGCTTGAAGGCGGGAGTAGAGACCCAGTACTTC. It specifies CASSLKAGVETQYF.

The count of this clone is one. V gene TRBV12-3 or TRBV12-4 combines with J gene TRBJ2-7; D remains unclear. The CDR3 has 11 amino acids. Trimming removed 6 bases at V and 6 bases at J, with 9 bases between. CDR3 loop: CASSRGPEQYF. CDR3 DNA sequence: TGTGCCAGCAGCCGAGGACCCGAGCAGTACTTC.

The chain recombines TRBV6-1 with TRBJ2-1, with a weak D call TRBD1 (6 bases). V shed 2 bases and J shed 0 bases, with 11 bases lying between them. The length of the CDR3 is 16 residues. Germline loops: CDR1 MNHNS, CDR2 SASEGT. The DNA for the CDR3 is TGTGCCAGCAGTGAATACGCAGGGGCCTCCTACAATGAGCAGTTCTTC. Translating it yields CASSEYAGASYNEQFF.

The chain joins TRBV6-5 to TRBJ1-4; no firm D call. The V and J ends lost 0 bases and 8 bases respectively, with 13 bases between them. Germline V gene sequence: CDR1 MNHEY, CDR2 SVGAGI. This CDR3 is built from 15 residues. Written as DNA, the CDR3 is TGTGCCAGCAGTTACTCATCGGCGCCCCGAGAAAAACTGTTTTTT. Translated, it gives CASSYSSAPREKLFF.

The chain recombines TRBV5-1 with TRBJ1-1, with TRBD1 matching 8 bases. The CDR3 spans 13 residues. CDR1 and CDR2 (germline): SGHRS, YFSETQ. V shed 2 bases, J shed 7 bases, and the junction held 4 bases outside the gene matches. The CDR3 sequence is CASSFGQGGEAFF. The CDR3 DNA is TGCGCCAGCAGCTTCGGACAGGGTGGTGAAGCTTTCTTT.